Listed below are T cell receptor beta chains from one sample, sequenced in a study of CD8+CD57+ T cells in acquired aplastic anemia. TCRdb re-derived calls from the reads in MiXCR, one entry per CDR3 protein. The profile shows fewer than 200,000 distinct CDR3 sequences, 40% to 50% of them singletons. The sample consisted of sorted CD4+, CD8+, or CD8+CD57+ T cells (not recorded which) from PBMCs. These TCRs come from a human donor with aplastic anemia. CDR3s include the opening cysteine and the closing phenylalanine or tryptophan. Fields, in order: V gene, clone size, D gene, J gene, CDR3 length, CDR3 DNA, CDR3 protein. D genes are given only for firm matches. Clone size appears in some rows only: once, few, many, or a class for an expanded clone.

TRBV7-2	many	-	TRBJ2-5	15	TGTGCCAGCAGCCCACCGGGGGCCCACCAAGAGACCCAGTACTTC	CASSPPGAHQETQYF
TRBV10-3	-	-	TRBJ1-5	14	TGTGCCATCAGTGAGATCTATAGCAATCAGCCCCAGCATTTT	CAISEIYSNQPQHF
TRBV6-6	many	-	TRBJ1-1	13	TGTGCCAGCAGTTACAACCCCGGCACTGAAGCTTTCTTT	CASSYNPGTEAFF
TRBV10-3	-	TRBD2	TRBJ2-7	16	TGTGCCAGCACCTTGACTCTAGCGGGGGGGTACAATGAGCAGTACTTC	CASTLTLAGGYNEQYF
TRBV20-1	-	-	TRBJ1-6	13	TGCAGTGGGACAAGCTCCTATAATTCACCCCTCCACTTT	CSGTSSYNSPLHF
TRBV29-1	-	-	TRBJ2-7	11	TGCAGCTTCCCCGTGGAAAGCGAGCAGTACTTC	CSFPVESEQYF
TRBV2	-	-	TRBJ1-6	12	TGTGCCAGCAGTGAACCGGGATCACCCCTCCACTTT	CASSEPGSPLHF
TRBV5-1	many	-	TRBJ1-3	16	TGCGCCAGCAGCGACCAGACCGTGCCGGCTGGAAACACCATATATTTT	CASSDQTVPAGNTIYF
TRBV29-1	-	-	TRBJ2-3	13	TGCAGCGTTGTTGTACCGGGCACAGATACGCAGTATTTT	CSVVVPGTDTQYF
TRBV9	once	-	TRBJ1-2	12	TGTGCCAGCAGCGGCCGAGAGGATGGCTACACCTTC	CASSGREDGYTF
TRBV2	-	-	TRBJ1-6	13	TGTGCCAGCAGGGGGAACTTTAATTCACCCCTCCACTTT	CASRGNFNSPLHF
TRBV3-1	many	-	TRBJ1-6	14	TGTGCCAGCAGCCAAGGTCGAGGGTTTTCACCCCTCCACTTT	CASSQGRGFSPLHF
TRBV28	-	-	TRBJ1-1	12	TGTGCCTCCCGGGTGGGGAACACTGAAGCTTTCTTT	CASRVGNTEAFF
TRBV2	many	-	TRBJ1-5	12	TGTGCCAGCAGTAATAGCAATCAGCCCCAGCATTTT	CASSNSNQPQHF
TRBV29-1	-	-	TRBJ2-7	14	TGCAGCGTTGAAAGTCGTCAGCTCCTCGGAAAGCAGTACTTC	CSVESRQLLGKQYF
TRBV11-1	-	TRBD1	TRBJ2-3	16	TGTGCCAGCCGCCCACAGGGGGCGGGTTACACAGATACGCAGTATTTT	CASRPQGAGYTDTQYF
TRBV20-1	many	-	TRBJ2-1	14	TGCAGTGCTCTAACCTCCCAGGTACTCAATGAGCAGTTCTTC	CSALTSQVLNEQFF
TRBV20-1	-	TRBD1	TRBJ2-7	13	TGCAGTGCCACCGGGACAGGGTTTTACGAGCAGTACTTC	CSATGTGFYEQYF
TRBV7-8	many	-	TRBJ1-6	15	TGTGCCAGCAGCTTAGACGTAGGGGTAGGGTCACCCCTCCACTTT	CASSLDVGVGSPLHF
TRBV19	-	TRBD1	TRBJ1-1	14	TGTGCCAGTAGTATTGCCCCGACAGGGACTGAAGCTTTCTTT	CASSIAPTGTEAFF
TRBV3-1	few	-	TRBJ1-2	14	TGTGCCAGCAGCCCACGGGGGACTAACTATGGCTACACCTTC	CASSPRGTNYGYTF
TRBV5-4	once	TRBD1	TRBJ2-7	16	TGTGCCAGCAGTAGTGCCGGGACAGGGTATACCTACGAGCAGTACTTC	CASSSAGTGYTYEQYF
TRBV12-3/TRBV12-4	many	-	TRBJ1-4	13	TGTGCCAGCACCCCCAGGGTTAATGAAAAACTGTTTTTT	CASTPRVNEKLFF
TRBV20-1	-	TRBD2	TRBJ2-5	15	TGCAGTGCTTCCCTTAGCGGGGGGGAGGGAGAGACCCAGTACTTC	CSASLSGGEGETQYF
TRBV11-2	many	-	TRBJ2-7	13	TGTGCCAGCAGCCCAGCTCCTAGGGTCGAGCAGTACTTC	CASSPAPRVEQYF
TRBV15	-	TRBD1	TRBJ1-1	13	TGTGCCACCCGCACAGGGGGAGGCACTGAAGCTTTCTTT	CATRTGGGTEAFF
TRBV5-1	-	-	TRBJ1-6	13	TGCGCCAGCAGCTTGGCAGGGATTTCACCCCTCCACTTT	CASSLAGISPLHF
TRBV11-1	many	-	TRBJ2-2	13	TGTGCCAGCAGCGATAGTTGGTCCGGGGAGCTGTTTTTT	CASSDSWSGELFF
TRBV27	many	-	TRBJ2-7	13	TGTGCCAGCAGTTTCTTAGGCGACTACGAGCAGTACTTC	CASSFLGDYEQYF
TRBV6-1	few	TRBD1	TRBJ1-2	13	TGTGCCAGCAGGGCTTACAGGGGTGGGGGCTACACCTTC	CASRAYRGGGYTF
TRBV11-1	-	TRBD1	TRBJ2-1	14	TGTGCCAGCAGCTCGAGGACAGGACGCAATGAGCAGTTCTTC	CASSSRTGRNEQFF
TRBV29-1	-	-	TRBJ1-1	12	TGCAGCAAAAGCCAGGGAGGTACTGAAGCTTTCTTT	CSKSQGGTEAFF